The T cell receptor beta chain under discussion was sequenced for a study of shared clonotypes between healthy human individuals. About the research overall: The plates for each donor numbered three CD4 naive, three CD4 memory, two CD8 naive and one CD8 memory. Study-wide findings and caveats: Exclusively blood specimens were collected; tissue repertoires likely differ. Among donors, sharing of clonotypes was expected to be affected by sequencing depth. A handful of donors had 5% to 6.5% of their naive CD4 clonotypes in common.

Concerning this clone itself: Its cognate antigen is unknown.

This table comes from immunoSEQ multiplex PCR, and its TCRdb copy is limited to in-frame clones, with some not included. The data hold about 1.5 million clones, with 95% to 97% observed a single time. The sample taken for sequencing was naive CD4+ T cells sorted from blood. Subset here: CD45RA+ positively selected. This receptor was identified in a man aged 25 to 40 in good health.

CDR3 residues: CASSSGPGTQYF. CDR3 DNA: TGTGCCAGCAGCTCCGGTCCCGGGACCCAGTACTTC. The chain employs TRBV7-7 and TRBJ2-5; D remains unclear. The germline CDR1 and CDR2 sequences are SSHAT and FNYEAQ (reference sequence). This CDR3 region has 12 residues. V gave up 4 bases and J gave up 7 bases, with 10 bases separating them.